The 21 T cell receptor beta chains reported below all come from one sample, sequenced in a study of post-analysis software for immune sequencing data. General observations from the study: TRBV segments more frequent in patients than in controls numbered about 5 and included TRBV5-6, TRBV5-1 and TRBV20-1.

These receptors have no identified antigens. The TCR beta cDNA libraries contained unique molecular identifiers. TCRdb re-analysed the PCR reads in MiXCR, keeping a single row per CDR3 protein. The sample records roughly 670,000 distinct CDR3 sequences, around 64% being singletons. Material: blood. The receptor source for this set is a girl aged 2-9 years with multiple sclerosis.

This chain joins TRBV4-2 and TRBJ1-2; D possibly corresponds to TRBD1 (5 bases). Trimming took off 0 bases at V and 4 bases at J, with 12 bases between the two ends. Germline-derived CDR1 and CDR2 are LGHNA and YNFKEQ. The CDR3 runs 15 residues. The CDR3 DNA reads TGTGCCAGCAGCCAAGAGGAGTACGGGGCCTATGGCTACACCTTC. It translates to CASSQEEYGAYGYTF.

V and J are TRBV11-2 and TRBJ2-1; D is ambiguous. Germline CDR1 and CDR2: SGHAT and FQNNGV. This CDR3 comprises 14 residues. V was shortened by 2 bases and J by 8 bases, with 13 bases between the two germline ends. Here the CDR3 reads CASSLTLSRHEQFF. DNA of the CDR3: TGTGCCAGCAGCTTAACCCTATCTAGACATGAGCAGTTCTTC.

The genes are TRBV29-1 and TRBJ2-1; 10 nucleotides agree with TRBD1. With 5 bases clipped from V and 6 bases from J, the junction kept 7 bases outside the gene matches. CDR3 length: 14 residues. The germline CDR1 and CDR2 sequences are SQVTM and ANQGSEA. The CDR3: CSVPDRGKGNEQFF. The CDR3 bases are TGCAGCGTTCCGGACAGGGGGAAAGGCAATGAGCAGTTCTTC.

The chain is built from TRBV7-8 and TRBJ2-1; 12 nucleotides line up with TRBD2. The V and J ends lost 2 bases and 2 bases, in that order; junction bases with no gene match: 19. The CDR3 covers 22 residues. Looked up from germline, CDR1 is SGHVS and CDR2 is FQNEAQ. Here the CDR3 reads CASSLSLGTEETSGGTYNEQFF. DNA for the CDR3: TGTGCCAGCAGCTTAAGTCTGGGGACAGAAGAGACTAGCGGGGGAACCTACAATGAGCAGTTCTTC.

This chain connects TRBV5-1 to TRBJ1-1; no firm D call. The CDR3 sequence is 15 residues long. The V and J ends lost 1 base and 1 base respectively, with 11 bases between them. Germline V gene lookup returns CDR1 SGHRS and CDR2 YFSETQ. CDR3 in amino acids: CASSLYGYENTEAFF. CDR3 DNA sequence: TGCGCCAGCAGCTTGTATGGGTATGAGAACACTGAAGCTTTCTTT.

The rearrangement joins TRBV29-1 to TRBJ2-5; the D call may be TRBD1 or TRBD2 (5 bases each). V gave up 7 bases and J gave up 2 bases, with 14 bases separating them. The CDR3 contains 13 residues. Germline V gives CDR1 SQVTM, CDR2 ANQGSEA. The DNA for the CDR3 is TGCAGCGCCGCCTGGGGGATACAAGAGACCCAGTACTTC. Translated, it gives CSAAWGIQETQYF.

This clonotype occurred a few times. The chain joins TRBV10-3 to TRBJ1-2; possible D gene TRBD1, 6 bases. Germline V gives CDR1 ENHRY, CDR2 SYGVKD. The CDR3 runs 11 residues. The V end lost 7 bases, the J end lost 4 bases, and 7 bases lay between the germline ends. The CDR3 reads CAIMGAYGYTF. In DNA form, the CDR3 reads TGTGCCATCATGGGGGCCTATGGCTACACCTTC.

V and J are TRBV10-3 and TRBJ2-5; 7 bases fit TRBD1. The DNA end favors TRBJ2-7, so the J call may be wrong. The CDR3 length is 14 residues. Germline V gene data show CDR1 as ENHRY and CDR2 as SYGVKD. CDR3 bases: TGTGCCATCAGTGAGTCGGGACAGAGCTACGAGCAGTACTTC. It is translated as CAISESGQSYEQYF.

This clonotype was seen a handful of times. CDR3 residues: CASSETGSDSPLHF. In DNA, the CDR3 is TGTGCCAGCAGCGAGACAGGGTCGGATTCACCCCTCCACTTT. The V and J genes are TRBV6-6 and TRBJ1-6; 7 positions match TRBD1. The CDR3 contains 14 residues. V dropped 6 bases and J dropped 8; count of bases not matched to a gene: 7. Germline loops: CDR1 MNHNY, CDR2 SVGAGI (reference sequence).

The J gene is TRBJ1-2, the V gene TRBV13; D unresolved. V lost 4 bases and J 1 base, leaving 4 bases between the germline ends. The germline CDR1 and CDR2 sequences are PRHDT and FYEKMQ (reference sequence). The CDR3 totals 12 residues. CDR3 coding DNA: TGTGCCAGCAGCTCACTTAACTATGGCTACACCTTC. This encodes CASSSLNYGYTF.

The chain joins TRBV6-1 to TRBJ2-1; the D gene is possibly TRBD2 (6 bases). Per the germline V gene, CDR1 is MNHNS and CDR2 is SASEGT. V was pared by 3 bases and J by 5 bases, with 14 bases between. The CDR3 loop spans 15 amino acids. CDR3 protein: CASSEGIAVHNEQFF. CDR3 bases: TGTGCCAGCAGTGAGGGGATAGCGGTTCACAATGAGCAGTTCTTC.

Here the CDR3 reads CASSLTPGLGNIQYF. CDR3 DNA sequence: TGTGCCAGCAGCTTAACGCCGGGATTGGGAAACATTCAGTACTTC. The V call is TRBV7-3, the J call TRBJ2-4, with D possibly matching TRBD2 (5 bases). Trimming cost V 0 bases and J 6 bases, with 12 bases left between them. CDR3 length: 15 residues. CDR1 and CDR2 (germline): SGHTA, FQGTGA. The complete variable domain, with remaining parts taken from reference TRBV7-3 and TRBJ2-4, reads GAGVSQTPSNKVTEKGKYVELRCDPISGHTALYWYRQSLGQGPEFLIYFQGTGAADDSGLPNDRFFAVRPEGSVSTLKIQRTERGDSAVYLCASSLTPGLGNIQYFGAGTRLSVL.

The CDR3 reads CASIARLAGDSDTQYF. The CDR3 coding sequence is TGTGCCAGCATTGCCCGACTAGCGGGGGACTCAGATACGCAGTATTTT. This chain joins TRBV27 and TRBJ2-3; 12 bases are shared with TRBD2. V trimming: 7 bases; J trimming: 4 bases; junction bases outside the gene matches: 9. Germline V gene sequence: CDR1 MNHEY, CDR2 SMNVEV (reference sequence). This CDR3 is built from 16 residues.

This chain links TRBV9 with TRBJ1-6; D is undetermined. CDR3 length: 14 residues. V dropped 3 bases and J dropped 5 bases, with 9 bases sitting between them. From germline, CDR1 is SGDLS and CDR2 YYNGEE. In DNA, the CDR3 is TGTGCCAGCAGCGGAGGACCCGATAATTCACCCCTCCACTTT. It yields the protein CASSGGPDNSPLHF.

The chain combines TRBV7-9 with TRBJ2-5; 8 bases map to TRBD1. J gave up 3 bases and V 3 bases, and 6 bases lay outside the gene matches. CDR1 and CDR2 (germline): SEHNR, FQNEAQ (reference sequence). The CDR3 runs 15 residues. CDR3: CASSFILTGEETQYF. In nucleotides, the CDR3 is TGTGCCAGCAGCTTCATATTGACAGGGGAAGAGACCCAGTACTTC.

V usage is TRBV6-1 and J usage is TRBJ1-2, with D hard to call. Germline CDR1 MNHNS, CDR2 SASEGT. Trimming shortened V by 6 bases and J by 3 bases, and 14 bases separated the two germline ends. CDR3 size: 14 residues. The CDR3 here is CASSLGNLDYGYTF. The CDR3 DNA follows: TGTGCCAGCAGCTTAGGGAATTTGGACTATGGCTACACCTTC.

The chain couples TRBV7-2 to TRBJ2-3; a possible D gene is TRBD2 (5 bases). Trimming shortened V by 0 bases and J by 4 bases, and 11 bases separated the two germline ends. The CDR3 loop spans 15 amino acids. The germline V gene has CDR1 SGHTA and CDR2 FQGNSA. The CDR3 region is CASSLADSRPDTQYF. The CDR3 bases are TGTGCCAGCAGCTTAGCGGACTCCCGGCCAGATACGCAGTATTTT.

J is TRBJ2-7 and V is TRBV2, with TRBD2 identical over 8 bases. The DNA end is a closer match to TRBJ2-5, so the J assignment may be wrong. The CDR3 length is 13 residues. From germline, CDR1 is SNHLY and CDR2 FYNNEI. CDR3 loop: CASASGTRETQYF. The CDR3 DNA is TGTGCCAGCGCTTCCGGGACTAGAGAGACCCAGTACTTC.

The chain has TRBV7-9 and TRBJ2-1, with 8 nucleotides matching TRBD2. V gave up 4 bases and J gave up 7 bases; unmatched junction bases: 6. CDR1 and CDR2 (germline): SEHNR, FQNEAQ (reference sequence). The CDR3 consists of 14 residues. CDR3 region: CASSSGLEANEQFF. In DNA, the CDR3 is TGTGCCAGCAGCTCGGGACTAGAGGCGAATGAGCAGTTCTTC. Full variable domain (outside the CDR3, taken from reference TRBV7-9 and TRBJ2-1): DTGVSQNPRHKITKRGQNVTFRCDPISEHNRLYWYRQTLGQGPEFLTYFQNEAQLEKSRLLSDRFSAERPKGSFSTLEIQRTEQGDSAMYLCASSSGLEANEQFFGPGTRLTVL.

The gene calls are TRBV28 and TRBJ2-5; D gene unclear. Between the trimmed V and J ends, which lost 2 bases and 2 bases, there was a span of 15 bases. This CDR3 comprises 16 residues. Germline V CDR1 and CDR2: MDHEN, SYDVKM. CDR3 region: CASSLTVQQSQETQYF. In DNA, the CDR3 is TGTGCCAGCAGTTTAACGGTTCAACAGTCACAAGAGACCCAGTACTTC.

The chain uses TRBV5-1 and TRBJ2-2; 7 nucleotides match TRBD2. Germline-derived CDR1 and CDR2 are SGHRS and YFSETQ. The CDR3 covers 15 residues. The J segment lost 1 base and the V segment lost 1 base, leaving 1 base of the junction unmatched. The CDR3 reads CASSLPSGNTGELFF. The CDR3 nucleotides read TGCGCCAGCAGCTTGCCTAGCGGGAACACCGGGGAGCTGTTTTTT.